This passage covers 24 T cell receptor beta chains from one sample sequenced in a study of T cells in Graves' hyperthyroidism and ophthalmopathy. Regions amplified from RNA transcripts were the TCR beta CDR3 regions. HTBI primers were employed in a first-round RT-PCR of the TCR CDR3. TCRdb re-derived calls from the multiplex PCR reads in MiXCR, one entry per CDR3 protein. The data hold a few hundred thousand distinct CDR3 sequences, with over 15% observed a single time. The sequencing sample was made of blood. These receptors all come from a woman aged 50 to 60 with Graves' hyperthyroidism.

Details on this clonotype: At one of its ends the junction is not consistent with the germline gene, which may arise from a read error. This rearrangement joins TRBV12-3 or TRBV12-4 to TRBJ1-2, with D possibly being TRBD1 (5 bases). The CDR3 runs to 12 residues. DNA of the CDR3: TGTGCCAGTGGGACTCCAAACTATGGCCACACCTTC. Encoded protein: CASGTPNYGHTF.

The chain has TRBV20-1 and TRBJ2-1, with TRBD2 as a possible D gene (6 bases). V was cut by 5 bases and J by 8 bases, with 19 bases left in between. The CDR3 contains 14 residues. The germline gives CDR1 DFQATT, CDR2 SNEGSKA (reference sequence). The CDR3 protein is CSAPHGGPGYEQFF. CDR3 DNA: TGCAGTGCTCCCCACGGAGGGCCGGGGTATGAGCAGTTCTTC.

This chain connects TRBV6-1 to TRBJ2-2; tentatively, D is TRBD2 (7 bases). Germline lookup yields CDR1 MNHNS and CDR2 SASEGT. With 6 bases removed from V and 5 bases from J, the gap between germline ends came to 19 bases. The CDR3 consists of 16 residues. In nucleotides, the CDR3 is TGTGCCAGCAGGGGTCCGGGGGGCTGGGTAACCGGGGAGCTGTTTTTT. This gives the protein CASRGPGGWVTGELFF.

This rearrangement joins TRBV30 to TRBJ1-4; tentative D call: TRBD1 (5 bases). V dropped 2 bases and J dropped 8 bases, with 12 bases sitting between them. Per the germline V gene, CDR1 is GTSNPN and CDR2 is SVGIG (reference sequence). The CDR3 has 13 residues. CDR3 sequence reads: CAWSSGRGEKLFF. CDR3 DNA: TGTGCCTGGAGTTCAGGGAGAGGAGAAAAACTGTTTTTT.

This clonotype came up a few times. This chain links TRBV7-9 with TRBJ2-7; 13 bases agree with TRBD2. Losses at the gene ends were 5 bases for V and 6 bases for J; bases not matched to a gene: 13. The CDR3 sequence is 17 residues long. Germline V gives CDR1 SEHNR, CDR2 FQNEAQ (reference sequence). In DNA, the CDR3 is TGTGCCAGCAGCCATTTCACTAGCGGGAGGGAGGGCTTCGAGCAGTACTTC. Residues: CASSHFTSGREGFEQYF.

This clonotype was detected ten times or more. The rearrangement uses TRBV12-3 or TRBV12-4 and TRBJ2-3; D may be TRBD1 (6 bases). The CDR3 runs 13 residues. V was trimmed by 4 bases and J by 1 base, leaving 6 bases between them. CDR3 residues: CASSYRGTDTQYF. The CDR3 DNA follows: TGTGCCAGCAGTTACAGGGGCACAGATACGCAGTATTTT.

This clonotype was observed many times. This chain links TRBV7-9 with TRBJ2-1; D not resolved. The germline V gene has CDR1 SEHNR and CDR2 FQNEAQ (reference sequence). V was trimmed by 1 base and J by 3 bases, leaving 7 bases between them. CDR3 length equals 14 residues. CDR3 residues: CASSLDRNYNEQFF. CDR3 nucleotide sequence: TGTGCCAGCAGCTTAGACCGGAACTACAATGAGCAGTTCTTC.

This clonotype was detected only a few times. The chain is built from TRBV28 and TRBJ2-5, with TRBD2 as a possible D gene (5 bases). There are 15 residues in the CDR3. The germline V and J ends were trimmed by 1 base and 7 bases, with 16 bases remaining between them. CDR1 is MDHEN and CDR2 is SYDVKM in the germline V gene. The CDR3, as DNA: TGTGCCAGCAGTTTATCCCAAGGGCTAGAGGGGACCCAGTACTTC. Translating it yields CASSLSQGLEGTQYF.

The chain employs TRBV9 and TRBJ2-1; D may be TRBD1 (5 bases). This CDR3 contains 14 residues. The germline CDR1 and CDR2 sequences are SGDLS and YYNGEE. V lost 0 bases and J 6 bases, leaving 10 bases between the germline ends. CDR3 amino acids: CASSVAGPGNEQFF. DNA of the CDR3: TGTGCCAGCAGCGTAGCAGGGCCGGGCAATGAGCAGTTCTTC.

CDR3 coding DNA: TGTGCCAGCAGCTTAGAGGCTAGCGCCACCCCCTACGAGCAGTACTTC. It encodes CASSLEASATPYEQYF. This rearrangement joins TRBV7-9 to TRBJ2-7; weak D call: TRBD2 (6 bases). Trimming removed 1 base at V and 2 bases at J, with 15 bases between. CDR1 and CDR2 (germline): SEHNR, FQNEAQ (reference sequence). The CDR3 length is 16 residues.

This clonotype was seen many times. The genes are TRBV5-1 and TRBJ2-7; 10 bases are a match to TRBD2. CDR3 length: 15 amino acids. V lost 2 bases and J lost 5; bases outside the gene matches: 7. The germline gives CDR1 SGHRS, CDR2 YFSETQ. CDR3 DNA sequence: TGCGCCAGCAGCTTTTTGGCTAGCGGGAGTGACGAGCAGTACTTC. This sequence encodes CASSFLASGSDEQYF.

This clonotype turned up a few times. The chain has TRBV3-1 and TRBJ1-1; D perhaps matches TRBD1 (5 bases). Trimming took 6 bases from V and 6 from J, leaving 14 bases between them. This CDR3 spans 13 amino acids. Germline CDR1 reads LGHDT; CDR2 reads YNNKEL (reference sequence). CDR3 bases: TGTGCCAGCAGTCCCATTCGGGGCCCTGAAGCTTTCTTT. Protein product: CASSPIRGPEAFF.

The J gene is TRBJ1-5, the V gene TRBV7-8; 7 bases line up with TRBD1. Germline loops: CDR1 SGHVS, CDR2 FQNEAQ. This CDR3 contains 14 residues. V lost 5 bases and J lost 8; bases outside the gene matches: 9. The DNA of the CDR3 is TGTGCCAGCAGCCTCGGGACAGCCTTCGAGCCCCAGCATTTT. It yields the protein CASSLGTAFEPQHF.

The chain links TRBV6-5 to TRBJ2-1, with 7 nucleotides matching TRBD2. Trimming took 2 bases from V and 0 from J; bases not matched to a gene: 4. This CDR3 has 16 amino acids. Germline V lookup: CDR1 MNHEY, CDR2 SVGAGI. The CDR3 nucleotides read TGTGCCAGCAGTTACCGGCCTAGCGGCTCCTACAATGAGCAGTTCTTC. As protein: CASSYRPSGSYNEQFF.

The genes are TRBV19 and TRBJ2-1; tentatively, D is TRBD1 (7 bases). This CDR3 is 16 amino acids long. Germline V lookup: CDR1 LNHDA, CDR2 SQIVND (reference sequence). V gave up 6 bases and J gave up 2 bases, with 17 bases separating them. CDR3 nucleotide sequence: TGTGCCAGTAGGAGGGGGCTAGCGAGCCCCTACAATGAGCAGTTCTTC. This sequence encodes CASRRGLASPYNEQFF.

The chain joins TRBV10-3 to TRBJ2-1, with D perhaps TRBD1 (6 bases). The length of the CDR3 is 11 residues. Germline CDR1 is ENHRY and CDR2 is SYGVKD. The V end lost 3 bases, the J end lost 9 bases, and 6 bases lay between the germline ends. The CDR3 here is CAISEGGEQFF. The DNA for the CDR3 is TGTGCCATCAGTGAAGGGGGTGAGCAGTTCTTC.

This clonotype was detected only a few times. J is TRBJ1-3 and V is TRBV7-2; the D is unclear. This CDR3 contains 17 residues. Germline loops: CDR1 SGHTA, CDR2 FQGNSA. Between the trimmed V and J ends, which lost 0 bases and 2 bases, there was a span of 14 bases. CDR3 loop: CASSLAGSPGTGNTIYF. The CDR3 DNA reads TGTGCCAGCAGCTTAGCGGGTTCGCCGGGGACTGGAAACACCATATATTTT.

This clonotype showed up many times. The chain uses TRBV12-3 or TRBV12-4 and TRBJ1-1, with 8 positions matching TRBD1. V dropped 6 bases and J dropped 1; count of bases not matched to a gene: 7. CDR3 length: 15 amino acids. This chain's CDR3 is CASRETGTGNTEAFF. The DNA of the CDR3 is TGTGCCAGCAGGGAAACCGGGACAGGGAACACTGAAGCTTTCTTT.

This clonotype was counted ten times or more. This sequence joins TRBV6-2 or TRBV6-3 and TRBJ2-1; a weak D match, TRBD2 (6 bases). CDR3 length equals 15 residues. V lost 6 bases and J 1 base, leaving 13 bases between the germline ends. Germline V gene sequence: CDR1 MNHEY, CDR2 SVGEGT. For the CDR3, the DNA is TGTGCCAGCAGAGACACGGGAGAATCCTACAATGAGCAGTTCTTC. This codes for CASRDTGESYNEQFF.

This clonotype was counted at least ten times. The gene calls are TRBV18 and TRBJ2-1; D gene uncertain. Trimming removed 3 bases from V and 9 bases from J, with 9 bases in between. The CDR3 is 12 residues long. Germline V gene lookup returns CDR1 KGHSH and CDR2 LQKENI. The CDR3 DNA is TGTGCCAGCTCACCTCAACACAGTGAGCAGTTCTTC. Amino acid sequence: CASSPQHSEQFF.

This clonotype was counted ten times or more. This chain uses TRBV2 with TRBJ2-3, with unresolved D. Germline CDR1 reads SNHLY; CDR2 reads FYNNEI. Trimming stripped 4 bases from V and 7 bases from J, with 9 bases between. This CDR3 spans 12 amino acids. The CDR3 protein is CASSGDAHTQYF. DNA for the CDR3: TGTGCCAGCAGTGGAGATGCGCATACGCAGTATTTT.

In its sample, this clonotype was seen a few times. The rearrangement links TRBV4-1 to TRBJ2-3, with D possibly being TRBD1 or TRBD2 (5 bases each). CDR1 and CDR2 (germline): MGHRA, YSYEKL. This CDR3 spans 15 amino acids. Trimming pared 4 bases from V and 4 bases from J, leaving 15 bases between. The CDR3 is CASSPRWGYPDTQYF. CDR3 sequence (DNA): TGCGCCAGCAGCCCTAGGTGGGGGTATCCAGATACGCAGTATTTT.

With respect to this clonotype: This may be a read error, as it is one base from a much larger clone. V is TRBV30 and J is TRBJ2-1; no clear D. V gave up 6 bases and J gave up 4 bases, with 10 bases separating them. The CDR3 length is 12 residues. Germline V gene sequence: CDR1 GTSNPN, CDR2 SVGIG (reference sequence). Here the CDR3 reads CACYRPYNEQFF. CDR3 in DNA: TGTGCCTGCTACAGACCGTACAATGAGCAGTTCTTC.

The chain couples TRBV28 to TRBJ1-1; D uncertain. The CDR3 loop spans 13 amino acids. Trimming stripped 6 bases from V and 4 bases from J, with 12 bases between. Germline lookup yields CDR1 MDHEN and CDR2 SYDVKM. The CDR3 protein is CASREEKGTEAFF. The CDR3 nucleotides read TGTGCCAGCAGGGAAGAGAAGGGCACTGAAGCTTTCTTT. The entire variable domain, with the rest obtained from reference TRBV28 and TRBJ1-1, is as follows: DVKVTQSSRYLVKRTGEKVFLECVQDMDHENMFWYRQDPGLGLRLIYFSYDVKMKEKGDIPEGYSVSREKKERFSLILESASTNQTSMYLCASREEKGTEAFFGQGTRLTVV.